These T cell receptor beta chains were read from a single sample in a study of cytomegalovirus exposure and HLA in healthy donors. The data were produced by immunoSEQ multiplex PCR, yet TCRdb's version contains in-frame clones alone and is incomplete. The sample has about 140,000 clones, 70% to 90% seen once. Sequencing was carried out using PBMCs. These receptor sequences come from a young woman in good health and CMV-seropositive. Both conserved end residues are part of each CDR3. Clone size, where shown, is once, few, many, or a class for clones that have expanded.

TRBJ2-1	17	once	TRBV29-1	CSVEGGSDGRIYNEQFF
TRBJ2-3	17	once	TRBV4-1	CASSQGLTSGGADTQYF
TRBJ1-5	15	.	TRBV19	CASSLGQGNNQPQHF
TRBJ1-3	15	.	TRBV9	CASSVVGGSGNTIYF
TRBJ2-6	15	once	TRBV5-4	CASSLQLSGANVLTF
TRBJ2-7	15	.	TRBV5-1	CASSPRDSPFYEQYF
TRBJ2-5	14	.	TRBV27	CASSLLGGRETQYF
TRBJ1-6	13	.	TRBV11-2	CASSPTGGSPLHF
TRBJ2-6	17	.	TRBV5-5	CASSLVRGGSGANVLTF
TRBJ2-3	14	.	TRBV29-1	CSVPGQGNRGTQYF
TRBJ2-3	16	.	TRBV7-3	CASSPLGGGNTDTQYF
TRBJ2-1	18	.	TRBV7-2	CASSLLAGGMSSYNEQFF
TRBJ2-2	16	.	TRBV9	CASSTPGQGASGELFF
TRBJ1-1	14	once	TRBV18	CASSRQPVNTEAFF
TRBJ2-1	14	few	TRBV28	CASSLVHFYNEQFF
TRBJ1-2	15	.	TRBV18	CASQRGTDGTYGYTF
TRBJ1-5	15	.	TRBV5-5	CASRQGAGGNQPQHF
TRBJ2-7	13	.	TRBV29-1	CSVATGGWYEQYF
TRBJ2-1	11	.	TRBV20-1	CSARRATEQFF
TRBJ1-2	17	.	TRBV28	CASSSSAGQSLKYGYTF
TRBJ1-3	15	.	TRBV6-5	CASSRTGRSGNTIYF
TRBJ1-1	16	once	TRBV5-1	CASSSQGQGLNTEAFF
TRBJ2-1	16	.	TRBV19	CASSRSLAGPHNEQFF
TRBJ2-7	15	.	TRBV10-3	CAILQPGQGYYEQYF
TRBJ2-7	16	.	TRBV10-3	CAIRVARAGDSYEQYF
TRBJ2-7	15	.	TRBV10-3	CAISETPRQSYEQYF
TRBJ1-5	18	once	TRBV29-1	CSVTGWDRGKTWDQPQHF
TRBJ2-5	16	.	TRBV5-6	CASSNAVTSGSRTQYF
TRBJ1-1	13	.	TRBV11-2	CASSPISTFRAFF
TRBJ1-5	16	.	TRBV19	CASSIGPGGVGQPQHF
TRBJ2-1	16	.	TRBV7-9	CASSLKGSGGYNEQFF
TRBJ2-1	14	.	TRBV6-5	CASSYTGGYNEQFF